This TCR beta chain was profiled in a study of cytomegalovirus exposure and HLA in healthy donors. Findings of the study overall: Accounts indicate the classifier identified cytomegalovirus status with strong specificity and sensitivity. Serostatus for CMV was the only available immune exposure information. There were several of the most significant clusters that appeared linked to common viral pathogens in a later analysis.

On this clone: Its antigen is not identified.

CDR3 length: 13 amino acids. Trimming cost V 4 bases and J 6 bases, with 10 bases left between them. Germline values: CDR1 SQVTM, CDR2 ANQGSEA. These donors counted as nominally healthy when sampled, but unrecorded immune exposures were likely. With 60 Vbeta and 13 Jbeta primers, the PCR was carried out. Libraries were prepared by immunoSEQ multiplex PCR; TCRdb keeps only in-frame clonotypes and omits some of them. This sample has about 170,000 clones, with roughly 60% found just once. Input material: PBMCs. The chain has TRBV29-1 and TRBJ1-6, with D unclear. The source of this sequence is a man aged 35 to 55 in good health and CMV-seronegative. CDR3 in amino acids: CSVGEGGNSPLHF. The CDR3 DNA sequence: TGCAGCGTTGGGGAGGGCGGTAATTCACCCCTCCACTTT. The complete variable domain, with remaining parts taken from reference TRBV29-1 and TRBJ1-6, reads SAVISQKPSRDICQRGTSLTIQCQVDSQVTMMFWYRQQPGQSLTLIATANQGSEATYESGFVIDKFPISRPNLTFSTLTVSNMSPEDSSIYLCSVGEGGNSPLHFGNGTRLTVT.